A selection of T cell receptor beta chains follows, all from one sample in a study of T-cell reconstitution after alpha-beta-depleted transplantation in children. TCRdb redid the calling of the PCR reads with MiXCR, one entry per CDR3 protein. This sample carries 200,000 to 250,000 distinct CDR3 sequences, 6.5% to 9% of them seen once, and the ten largest clones take nearly 6.5%. The specimen comprised PBMCs, mostly from graft donor cells, sampled 180 days after TCRalphabeta/CD19-depleted stem cell transplant. These receptors all come from a male patient between 5 and 17 years old who had a stem cell transplant for acute lymphoblastic leukemia, so the T cells may come from the graft donor. CDR3s leave out the opening cysteine and the closing phenylalanine or tryptophan. The D gene is left open where the match is weak.

CDR3 protein | V gene | D gene
AINRRRGDYNEQF | TRBV10-3 | TRBD2
ASSPPGTGRETQY | TRBV3-1 | TRBD1
ASSYSAVPISYNEQF | TRBV6-5 | -
ASSSWAAGELF | TRBV2 | -
ASTLDRQETQY | TRBV12-3/TRBV12-4 | -
ASSKTGGNTEAF | TRBV6-1 | -
ASSQEIQGAEFYNEQF | TRBV4-2 | TRBD1
SARDVRQETQY | TRBV20-1 | -
ASSNSGWTEAF | TRBV5-1 | -
SAGGGAYEQY | TRBV20-1 | TRBD2
SAQGGGGAYNEQF | TRBV20-1 | -
SARQGRDYGYT | TRBV20-1 | TRBD1
ASSFKGASNQPQH | TRBV12-3/TRBV12-4 | TRBD1
ASSLVPEGGYEQY | TRBV7-2 | -
AISDQNGSEAF | TRBV10-3 | -
ASSLEGGGPGMNTEAF | TRBV5-1 | TRBD1
ATSDINRDRQPQH | TRBV24-1 | -
ASSLPDRGGEKLF | TRBV28 | TRBD1
ASSNTANTGELF | TRBV21-1 | -
ASSVSLRDTGELF | TRBV10-2 | -
ASSLTYQETQY | TRBV7-2 | -
ASSSQTGPGNTIY | TRBV5-5 | -
ASSFISGPSLSDEQF | TRBV12-3/TRBV12-4 | -
ASSLPTVQGTEAF | TRBV7-2 | -
ASSSRDSNLGLYEQY | TRBV7-7 | -
ASSLQGLTDTQY | TRBV5-5 | -
ASSQDRWEGANVLT | TRBV14 | TRBD2
ASSYSKRGSSYNEQF | TRBV6-2/TRBV6-3 | -
ASSFLHKAEAF | TRBV19 | -
ASSPGASSYEQY | TRBV4-3 | -
ASSQVDSGNTIY | TRBV6-1 | -
ASSLGDRDEQY | TRBV5-1 | TRBD1
SASGGQVQVGYT | TRBV20-1 | TRBD1
ASSVATDTQY | TRBV9 | -
ASSLEPRMRTGTQY | TRBV7-6 | -
SVELAGGYEQY | TRBV29-1 | TRBD2
ASSFAGTGYNEQF | TRBV11-2 | TRBD1
AISGDRFNQPQH | TRBV10-3 | TRBD1
ASRTTGAHEQY | TRBV10-2 | TRBD1
ASSPRLAGGYNEQF | TRBV7-8 | TRBD2
ASSFLGDPKAF | TRBV5-1 | -
ASSQDPLGDEQY | TRBV3-1 | -
ATSERKTGEETQY | TRBV24-1 | TRBD1
ASNKGQGMQTQY | TRBV19 | TRBD1
ASSYDWGNAF | TRBV6-2/TRBV6-3 | -
ASSPRDVISGNTIY | TRBV18 | -
ASSQLAGSWNNEQF | TRBV11-2 | TRBD2
SVRQGKGANQPQH | TRBV29-1 | TRBD1
ASRDLGGYNEQF | TRBV12-3/TRBV12-4 | -
ASSVGGGGAKETQY | TRBV9 | -
SAPGGPVYNEQF | TRBV20-1 | -
ASSFGTGGPGTDTQY | TRBV5-6 | TRBD2
AISPRGSGNTIY | TRBV10-3 | -
ASSYTGSEQTQY | TRBV7-9 | -
ASSLLALAGGPNEQF | TRBV5-1 | TRBD2